These T cell receptor beta chains were read from a single sample in a study of blood T cells in healthy people across ages. One entry per CDR3 protein results from TCRdb running MiXCR on the 5' RACE reads. The table lists approximately 960,000 distinct CDR3 sequences, about 28% of them singletons. The sample also formed part of further work on T cells of mothers and their children.

The specimen was blood. The receptors here all came from a middle-aged woman in good health. The CDR3 runs from the conserved cysteine through the conserved F or W. A D gene is named only where the DNA matches it firmly. Clone size is not always given. Where it is, it says once, few, many or a class for expanded clones.

V gene	D gene	clone size	J gene	CDR3 protein	CDR3 DNA
TRBV4-3	.	many	TRBJ2-1	CASSLLGQSYNEQFF	TGCGCCAGCAGCCTTCTCGGGCAGTCCTACAATGAGCAGTTCTTC
TRBV11-2	.	.	TRBJ1-2	CAGSLGVLGGYGYTF	TGTGCCGGCAGCTTAGGCGTCTTAGGGGGCTATGGCTACACCTTC
TRBV28	.	.	TRBJ1-2	CASTLLTAGSEAYTF	TGTGCCAGCACCCTTTTGACCGCCGGGTCTGAAGCCTACACCTTC
TRBV7-2	TRBD1	.	TRBJ2-4	CASSKQDRVAKNIQYF	TGTGCCAGCAGTAAACAGGACAGGGTAGCCAAAAACATTCAGTACTTC
TRBV7-2	.	.	TRBJ2-3	CASSLGQGGGITDTQYF	TGTGCCAGCAGCTTAGGGCAGGGGGGAGGGATCACAGATACGCAGTATTTT
TRBV7-9	.	many	TRBJ1-2	CASSLAGRHGYTF	TGTGCCAGCAGCTTAGCGGGGCGGCATGGCTACACCTTC
TRBV10-3	.	.	TRBJ2-7	CAISESVGEQYF	TGTGCCATCAGTGAGTCGGTCGGCGAGCAGTACTTC
TRBV28	.	many	TRBJ1-2	CASKTTGNYGYTF	TGTGCCAGCAAGACGACAGGCAACTATGGCTACACCTTC
TRBV5-4	TRBD2	few	TRBJ2-7	CASSLSASGGKNLYEQYF	TGTGCCAGCAGCTTGTCGGCTAGCGGGGGAAAGAATCTTTACGAGCAGTACTTC
TRBV12-3/TRBV12-4	TRBD2	.	TRBJ2-3	CASRPTSGGLDTQYF	TGTGCCAGCAGACCGACTAGCGGGGGGTTAGATACGCAGTATTTT
TRBV4-1	TRBD1	.	TRBJ2-1	CASSRTGARETQFF	TGCGCCAGCAGCCGGACAGGGGCGCGAGAGACCCAGTTCTTC